This TCR beta chain was identified during a study of blood T cell repertoires in COVID-19. As for the study in general: Donors in the United States, Italy and Spain gave samples during acute or convalescent COVID-19.

As originally analysed: Amplification of reference gene primers provided the estimated nucleated cell counts. Assay: immunoSEQ multiplex PCR; the TCRdb copy retains only in-frame clones and omits some. The DNA gave D and trimming, while V, J and clone size come from that table. Among 350,000 to 450,000 clones listed, approximately 88% were seen once. This CDR3 region has 12 residues. V was clipped by 1 base and J by 8 bases, with 6 bases between them. From germline, CDR1 is SGDLS and CDR2 YYNGEE. This receptor was obtained from a man between 40 and 49 years old with acute or convalescent COVID-19. Specimen: peripheral blood. The V call is TRBV9, the J call TRBJ2-2; D call uncertain. The CDR3 region is CASSVLGGELFF. In nucleotides, the CDR3 is TGTGCCAGCAGCGTACTCGGGGGGGAGCTGTTTTTT.